This TCR beta chain comes out of a study of beta chain features in type 1 diabetes. This clone was seen more than once but under ten times. Antigen unknown. Every isolated RNA sample was fully reverse transcribed, so sequencing captured expressed TCRB transcripts. Naive, central memory and regulatory T cell samples averaged about 3.3 million immunoSEQ reads each. TCRdb's copy holds only in-frame clones and misses some; the assay was immunoSEQ multiplex PCR. The sample includes some 410,000 clones, approximately 14% seen only once; the top ten take roughly 0.035%. V lost 0 bases and J lost 10, with 13 bases in between. CDR3 length equals 13 residues. Germline V lookup: CDR1 SGHRS, CDR2 YFSETQ. Study-wide results and caveats: The cDNA sequencing approach could over-represent high-TCR-expressing cells. Naive, central memory and regulatory TCRB repertoires appeared more similar among patients than healthy donors.

Cell sorting via CD45RO/CCR7/CD25/CD127/CD95/CD27 was performed to obtain CD4+ naive, central memory, regulatory and stem cell-like memory cells. This TCR derives from a man aged 25-40 years in good health. Sequenced input: naive CD4+ T cells from blood. This chain joins TRBV5-1 and TRBJ1-1; no definite D call. The CDR3 nucleotides read TGCGCCAGCAGCTTGGGGACGCGGCTTTCAGCTTTCTTT. This codes for CASSLGTRLSAFF.